This TCR beta chain was observed in a study of cytotoxic CD8 clonotypes in ibrutinib-treated CLL. Study overall: The samples contained under 300,000 productive templates on average. They also contained an average of about 94,000 productive rearrangements. Study outcomes and limitations: Lymph node repertoires were not studied, and sampling times were unmatched. At progression, clonality fell back toward baseline after rising at ibrutinib response. Baseline clonality, above age-matched healthy donor levels, tracked circulating CD8+ T-cell counts.

Trimming took 7 bases from V and 3 from J; bases not matched to a gene: 6. Per germline, CDR1 MDHEN and CDR2 SYDVKM. This CDR3 has 13 residues. Data came from immunoSEQ multiplex PCR; TCRdb stores just in-frame clones and leaves some out. The data show about 40,000 clones, 68% seen once. Regarding this clone: Its specificity is not known.

The chain employs TRBV28 and TRBJ2-7; TRBD1 aligns across 7 bases. This TCR was recovered from a human donor with chronic lymphocytic leukemia. Here the sequenced sample was PBMCs, taken at disease progression, from a patient treated with ibrutinib. The CDR3 region is CASTPGQSYEQYF. The CDR3 DNA reads TGTGCCAGCACCCCGGGACAGAGCTACGAGCAGTACTTC.